This entry lists 8 T cell receptor beta chains sequenced from one sample in a study of breast tumors, draining lymph nodes, adjacent tissues. Using its own MiXCR run on the multiplex PCR reads, TCRdb lists one record per CDR3 protein. The data show about 13,000 distinct CDR3 sequences, approximately 60% seen once. Sequences were obtained from tumor-adjacent breast tissue. All receptors come from a female donor with breast cancer. Some clones in this sample may be carry-over from other donors' samples.

Comment on this clonotype: The junction departs from germline at one end; a sequencing error may be responsible. The chain has TRBV15 and TRBJ1-2, with 10 bases fitting TRBD1. This CDR3 has 17 amino acids. Germline CDR1 LNHNV, CDR2 YYDKDF (reference sequence). The CDR3 loop is CVTSATERQGAVYGYTF. In nucleotides, the CDR3 is TGTGTCACCAGCGCAACAGAAAGACAGGGGGCAGTATATGGCTACACCTTC.

This chain links TRBV7-9 with TRBJ2-3; D is undetermined. Trimming cost V 5 bases and J 2 bases, with 8 bases left between them. The CDR3 covers 13 residues. In germline, CDR1 is SEHNR, CDR2 FQNEAQ (reference sequence). This chain's CDR3 is CASSIRPTDTQYF. The CDR3 DNA follows: TGTGCCAGCAGCATCAGGCCCACAGATACGCAGTATTTT.

This clonotype was detected only a few times. The chain uses TRBV2 and TRBJ1-6; 9 bases line up with TRBD1. Germline V CDR1 and CDR2: SNHLY, FYNNEI. The CDR3 totals 15 residues. V lost 6 bases, J lost 7 bases, and 7 bases stayed unmatched. The chain's CDR3 is CASRPGTGKNSPLHF. DNA of the CDR3: TGTGCCAGCAGGCCCGGGACAGGGAAAAATTCACCCCTCCACTTT.

With respect to this clonotype: A read error may be the cause here, since a much bigger clone is one base away. V usage is TRBV7-9 and J usage is TRBJ1-1; TRBD1 is a possible D gene (5 bases). The germline gives CDR1 SEHNR, CDR2 FQNEAQ (reference sequence). The CDR3 runs 16 residues. Trimming removed 7 bases at V and 7 bases at J, with 25 bases between. The DNA for the CDR3 is TGTGCCAGCACCGCCCAAGGGGCGTTTGGTGCCCTTGAAGCTTTCTTT. This codes for CASTAQGAFGALEAFF.

The CDR3 region is CAISESGPTNEKLFF. Here the CDR3 DNA reads TGTGCCATCAGTGAGTCTGGGCCAACTAATGAAAAACTGTTTTTT. The V call is TRBV10-3, the J call TRBJ1-4; D uncertain. Germline V gives CDR1 ENHRY, CDR2 SYGVKD. The CDR3 contains 15 residues. V was cut by 0 bases and J by 0 bases, with 5 bases left in between.

V gene TRBV9 combines with J gene TRBJ2-1; 11 positions match TRBD2. J gave up 9 bases and V 5 bases, and 4 bases lay outside the gene matches. This CDR3 is built from 13 residues. In germline, CDR1 is SGDLS, CDR2 YYNGEE. CDR3 sequence (DNA): TGTGCCAGCAGTAGCGGGGGGGCAGCTGAGCAGTTCTTC. Its translation is CASSSGGAAEQFF.

A note on this clonotype: Because it lacks the conserved phenylalanine or tryptophan at the end, this CDR3 is likely a read error. The J gene is TRBJ2-3, the V gene TRBV20-1, with 13 bases identical to TRBD2. The V segment lost 3 bases and the J segment 1 base; nucleotides outside the gene matches: 1. Looked up from germline, CDR1 is DFQATT and CDR2 is SNEGSKA (reference sequence). This CDR3 has 15 amino acids. The CDR3 DNA sequence: TGCAGTGCTAGGGGGACTAGCGGGGGCACAGATACGCAGTATCTT. Translated, it gives CSARGTSGGTDTQYL.

About this clonotype: A single base separates this from a much larger clone, so it may be a read error. The rearrangement uses TRBV5-1 and TRBJ1-1, with D maybe TRBD1 (5 bases). Looked up from germline, CDR1 is SGHRS and CDR2 is YFSETQ. The CDR3 covers 14 residues. For the CDR3, the DNA is TGCGCCAGCAGCCCAGGGACCACGAACACTGGAGCTTTCTTT. It encodes CASSPGTTNTGAFF.